These 13 T cell receptor beta chains were sequenced from one sample in a study of blood T cell repertoires in COVID-19. The data were produced by immunoSEQ multiplex PCR, yet TCRdb's version contains in-frame clones alone and is incomplete. The data contain 300,000 or so clones, more than 75% of them singletons. What was sequenced was peripheral blood. These receptors originate from a man aged 50 or older with active or convalescent COVID-19.

The V gene is TRBV7-2, the J gene TRBJ1-3; D call uncertain. Per germline, CDR1 SGHTA and CDR2 FQGNSA. The CDR3 is 15 residues long. V lost 4 bases and J lost 4, with 14 bases in between. This chain's CDR3 is CASSSRGPSGNTIYF. The CDR3 nucleotides read TGTGCCAGCAGCTCCCGAGGTCCCTCAGGAAACACCATATATTTT.

This clone came up once. The V gene is TRBV2, the J gene TRBJ1-5, with TRBD1 matching over 7 bases. J was trimmed by 4 bases and V by 6 bases; bases with no gene match: 9. The CDR3 extends over 15 amino acids. Germline V lookup: CDR1 SNHLY, CDR2 FYNNEI. The CDR3 loop is CASRLQGLWNQPQHF. In DNA, the CDR3 is TGTGCCAGCAGATTACAGGGGCTATGGAATCAGCCCCAGCATTTT.

The chain is built from TRBV27 and TRBJ1-1; D is undetermined. This CDR3 is built from 13 residues. The germline V gene has CDR1 MNHEY and CDR2 SMNVEV (reference sequence). V shed 3 bases and J shed 8 bases, with 13 bases lying between them. The CDR3 protein is CASSLAGWTEAFF. The CDR3 nucleotides read TGTGCCAGCAGTTTGGCGGGCTGGACGGAAGCTTTCTTT.

This rearrangement joins TRBV28 to TRBJ1-4; 11 bases are shared with TRBD1. Germline-derived CDR1 and CDR2 are MDHEN and SYDVKM. V shed 8 bases and J 10 bases; nucleotides not matched to a gene: 9. The CDR3 sequence is 14 residues long. The CDR3 loop is CASGSPGQGGKLFF. The CDR3 DNA follows: TGTGCCAGCGGTTCACCGGGACAGGGGGGAAAACTGTTTTTT.

This chain connects TRBV5-4 to TRBJ2-1; 10 bases line up with TRBD2. Trimming cost V 3 bases and J 6 bases; bases outside gene matches: 9. Germline assignment: CDR1 SGHNT and CDR2 YYREEE (reference sequence). The CDR3 is 16 residues long. CDR3 DNA: TGTGCCAGCAGCTCAATAGCTAGCGGGAGAATCAATGAGCAGTTCTTC. Encoded protein: CASSSIASGRINEQFF.

The rearrangement joins TRBV19 to TRBJ1-5; D is undetermined. The germline CDR1 and CDR2 sequences are LNHDA and SQIVND (reference sequence). Trimming removed 4 bases from V and 5 bases from J, with 15 bases in between. The CDR3 consists of 15 residues. The CDR3 protein is CASSRVGREDQPQHF. CDR3 DNA: TGTGCCAGTAGTAGGGTCGGGAGGGAGGATCAGCCCCAGCATTTT. Variable domain in full (rest from reference TRBV19 and TRBJ1-5): DGGITQSPKYLFRKEGQNVTLSCEQNLNHDAMYWYRQDPGQGLRLIYYSQIVNDFQKGDIAEGYSVSREKKESFPLTVTSAQKNPTAFYLCASSRVGREDQPQHFGDGTRLSIL.

The chain combines TRBV15 with TRBJ2-2, with 8 positions matching TRBD1. The V segment lost 7 bases and the J segment 6 bases; nucleotides outside the gene matches: 13. The CDR3 runs to 16 residues. CDR1 LNHNV and CDR2 YYDKDF come from the germline V gene (reference sequence). CDR3 sequence reads: CATTLETGAGSGELFF. DNA of the CDR3: TGTGCCACCACTCTGGAGACAGGGGCCGGGTCCGGGGAGCTGTTTTTT.

This rearrangement joins TRBV19 to TRBJ1-2, with D tentatively TRBD1 (6 bases). Germline V CDR1 and CDR2: LNHDA, SQIVND (reference sequence). Trimming removed 6 bases at V and 4 bases at J, with 15 bases between. The length of the CDR3 is 14 residues. CDR3 protein: CASRRDRDTYGYTF. In DNA form, the CDR3 reads TGTGCCAGTAGGAGGGACCGGGACACCTATGGCTACACCTTC.

This clone was observed a single time. The chain is built from TRBV9 and TRBJ2-1; 9 bases line up with TRBD2. V was clipped by 4 bases and J by 8 bases; unmatched bases: 13. The CDR3 has 16 amino acids. CDR1 is SGDLS and CDR2 is YYNGEE in the germline V gene. The CDR3, as DNA: TGTGCCAGCAGCTCCCGTAGCGGGGGAGGTTTTGATGAGCAGTTCTTC. Residues: CASSSRSGGGFDEQFF.

The sample holds a few counts of this clone. The chain combines TRBV3-1 (or the pseudogene TRBV3-2) with TRBJ1-2; a possible D gene is TRBD1 (5 bases). This CDR3 is built from 14 residues. The V end lost 1 base, the J end lost 3 bases, and 9 bases lay between the germline ends. Germline lookup yields CDR1 LGHDT and CDR2 YNNKEL (reference sequence). DNA for the CDR3: TGTGCCAGCAGCCAAGGGGGGGAGTACTATGGCTACACCTTC. As protein: CASSQGGEYYGYTF.

This clone appeared once. The junction and the germline gene differ at one end; a read error may be behind it. The chain has TRBV7-7 and TRBJ2-7; maybe TRBD2 (6 bases). The CDR3 runs 13 residues. Germline V gene data show CDR1 as SSHAT and CDR2 as FNYEAQ (reference sequence). The CDR3, as DNA: TGTGCTAGCAGCTTGGGACTGGACAACGAGCAGTACTTC. Protein product: CASSLGLDNEQYF.

The V gene is TRBV30, the J gene TRBJ1-6; D unclear. Trimming pared 0 bases from V and 7 bases from J, leaving 13 bases between. Germline V CDR1 and CDR2: GTSNPN, SVGIG (reference sequence). The CDR3 is made up of 15 amino acids. CDR3 nucleotide sequence: TGTGCCTGGAGTGTACGGTGGGGAGGAAATTCACCCCTCCACTTT. Its translation is CAWSVRWGGNSPLHF.

Many counts were recorded for this clone. This rearrangement joins TRBV18 to TRBJ2-7, with 11 bases matching TRBD2. V was pared by 3 bases and J by 3 bases, with 4 bases of the junction left unmatched. This CDR3 is built from 15 residues. CDR1 is KGHSH, CDR2 LQKENI, per germline. CDR3 sequence: CASSPTSGVLYEQYF. CDR3 DNA sequence: TGTGCCAGCTCACCGACTAGCGGGGTTCTCTACGAGCAGTACTTC.